This T cell receptor beta chain was captured by sequencing in a study of blood T cell repertoires in COVID-19. Study at large: T cells, B-cell-depleted T cells, or PBMCs supplied cDNA or gDNA.

Authors' analysis steps: Counts of nucleated cells, estimated from reference gene primer amplification, were obtained. TCRdb's table, derived via immunoSEQ multiplex PCR, lists solely in-frame clones and lacks some. V, J and clone size are taken as reported in that table, and D and trimming were inferred from the DNA itself. Seen here are about 200,000 clones, 84% observed once, and the top ten hold about 13%. Source material: peripheral blood. The sequence was collected from a human donor in a cohort sampled during active COVID-19.

CDR3 loop: CALSGQPTDRGGNEQFF. The DNA of the CDR3 is TGTGCCCTCTCAGGGCAGCCCACTGACAGGGGAGGGAATGAGCAGTTCTTC. The chain is built from TRBV2 and TRBJ2-1, with D perhaps matching TRBD1 (8 bases). Germline CDR1 SNHLY, CDR2 FYNNEI. V dropped 11 bases and J dropped 7 bases, with 30 bases sitting between them. This CDR3 contains 17 residues.